The clone carrying this TCR beta chain was recorded at least ten times. Its antigen is currently unknown. V lost 2 bases and J lost 4, with 14 bases in between. Germline CDR1 MNHNS, CDR2 SASEGT. This CDR3 has 15 residues. The data were obtained in a study of blood T cells in healthy people across ages. General observations from the study: There was a strong correlation between TCR beta diversity and naive T cell percentage. Since the PBMCs were unsorted, naive and antigen-experienced cells could not be conclusively compared. Diversity was higher, and naive CD4+ cells more numerous, in long-lived donors than in aged donors. Not knowing donor CMV status may have confounded expanded clonotype changes.

Through a sample-barcoded 5' primer and a J-beta primer mix, a second PCR was run for roughly 7 to 12 cycles. TCRdb reprocessed the 5' RACE reads with MiXCR, giving one entry per CDR3 protein. The sample has approximately 810,000 distinct CDR3 sequences; around 30% are singletons. The receptor comes from a woman over 75 in good health. The rearrangement joins TRBV6-1 to TRBJ2-5, with D perhaps matching TRBD1 or TRBD2 (6 bases each). Sequencing was performed on blood. CDR3 in amino acids: CASSESPWGAETQYF. CDR3 DNA: TGTGCCAGCAGTGAATCGCCTTGGGGGGCAGAGACCCAGTACTTC.